This T cell receptor (beta chain) was captured by sequencing in a study of blood T cell repertoires in COVID-19. Whole-study context: In each case, the material was cDNA or gDNA derived from T cells, B-cell-depleted T cells, or PBMCs.

Only in-frame clones appear in the TCRdb table, and some are missing; sequencing was by immunoSEQ multiplex PCR. The table has about 26,000 clones, approximately 82% seen once. Trimming stripped 0 bases from V and 2 bases from J, with 5 bases between. Looked up from germline, CDR1 is LGHDT and CDR2 is YNNKEL (reference sequence). The CDR3 contains 15 residues. The chain has TRBV3-1 (or the pseudogene TRBV3-2) and TRBJ1-6; D not resolved. Sequencing input: peripheral blood. The receptor's source is a human donor in a cohort sampled during active COVID-19. DNA for the CDR3: TGTGCCAGCAGCCAAGAAGCTGCCTATAATTCACCCCTCCACTTT. Translated, it gives CASSQEAAYNSPLHF.